This entry lists 19 T cell receptor beta chains sequenced from one sample in a study of shared clonotypes between healthy human individuals (dated by TCRdb to the early 2020s). Libraries were prepared through the immunoSEQ multiplex PCR assay. Not all clones reach the TCRdb copy of this immuneACCESS table, which keeps in-frame sequences only. Checked studies attribute under half of the gap to unresolved V genes and leave the rest unexplained. The sample includes roughly 660,000 clones, with roughly 87% observed a single time. About a third of the sample belongs to the ten largest clones. The source material was memory CD8+ T cells from PBMCs. Explained via the paper, the cell subset or site label denotes: CD45RO+ cells pooled with CCR7-negative TemRA cells. These receptors were obtained from a man aged 18-30 years in good health. Some clones in this sample may be carry-over from other donors' samples.

V gene TRBV13 combines with J gene TRBJ2-7; tentatively, D is TRBD2 (5 bases). The V end lost 4 bases, the J end lost 4 bases, and 20 bases lay between the germline ends. Germline V gives CDR1 PRHDT, CDR2 FYEKMQ (reference sequence). This CDR3 region has 16 residues. The CDR3 here is CASSWTAEGLSYEQYF. The CDR3 DNA reads TGTGCCAGCAGCTGGACCGCCGAGGGCCTCTCTTACGAGCAGTACTTC.

This rearrangement joins TRBV11-2 to TRBJ2-7, with no clear D. This CDR3 is 14 amino acids long. Trimming removed 1 base from V and 3 bases from J, with 10 bases in between. CDR1 is SGHAT, CDR2 FQNNGV, per germline. CDR3 region: CASSLVGTVYEQYF. The CDR3 DNA is TGTGCCAGCAGCTTAGTGGGAACTGTCTACGAGCAGTACTTC.

The gene calls are TRBV5-4 and TRBJ2-3, with 9 bases that match TRBD2. V lost 6 bases and J lost 4; bases outside the gene matches: 9. The CDR3 is made up of 15 amino acids. Germline V gives CDR1 SGHNT, CDR2 YYREEE (reference sequence). The CDR3 loop is CASIKAGGGADTQYF. The CDR3 coding sequence is TGTGCCAGCATTAAAGCGGGAGGAGGGGCAGATACGCAGTATTTT. The whole variable domain, remainder taken from reference TRBV5-4 and TRBJ2-3, is ETGVTQSPTHLIKTRGQQVTLRCSSQSGHNTVSWYQQALGQGPQFIFQYYREEENGRGNFPPRFSGLQFPNYSSELNVNALELDDSALYLCASIKAGGGADTQYFGPGTRLTVL.

The chain couples TRBV2 to TRBJ1-2, with D possibly TRBD1 on 5 matching bases. The germline CDR1 and CDR2 sequences are SNHLY and FYNNEI. Trimming removed 4 bases from V and 8 bases from J, with 17 bases in between. The CDR3 is made up of 14 amino acids. The CDR3 sequence: CASSGNQGSEGYTF. Here the CDR3 DNA reads TGTGCCAGCAGTGGAAATCAGGGTTCAGAGGGCTACACCTTC.

V gene TRBV27 combines with J gene TRBJ2-7, with D perhaps TRBD1 or TRBD2 (6 bases each). The CDR3 sequence is 14 residues long. Per germline, CDR1 MNHEY and CDR2 SMNVEV (reference sequence). The V and J ends lost 6 bases and 3 bases respectively, with 15 bases between them. The chain's CDR3 is CASRGGGMDYEQYF. As DNA, the CDR3 is TGTGCCAGCAGAGGAGGGGGAATGGACTACGAGCAGTACTTC.

This rearrangement joins TRBV9 to TRBJ2-2, with D perhaps given as TRBD1 or TRBD2 (7 bases each). V lost 4 bases, J lost 7 bases, and 20 bases lay in between. CDR1 and CDR2 (germline): SGDLS, YYNGEE. This CDR3 has 16 residues. In DNA, the CDR3 is TGTGCCAGCAGCCCACGACAGGGTCGGGGGGACGGGGAGCTGTTTTTT. Its protein is CASSPRQGRGDGELFF.

The chain is built from TRBV4-2 and TRBJ2-1; 13 nucleotides agree with TRBD2. This CDR3 has 17 amino acids. Trimming at V came to 1 base and at J to 9 bases, leaving 9 bases not matched to a gene. The germline V gene has CDR1 LGHNA and CDR2 YNFKEQ. CDR3: CASSQAPGTSGNGEQFF. The CDR3, as DNA: TGTGCCAGCAGCCAAGCCCCAGGGACTAGCGGGAATGGTGAGCAGTTCTTC.

This chain joins TRBV27 and TRBJ1-5; D ambiguous. V dropped 2 bases and J dropped 4 bases, with 12 bases sitting between them. This CDR3 has 15 residues. The germline V gene has CDR1 MNHEY and CDR2 SMNVEV (reference sequence). DNA for the CDR3: TGTGCCAGCAGTTTAGTCTGGCAAGTAAATCAGCCCCAGCATTTT. It yields the protein CASSLVWQVNQPQHF.

The CDR3 coding sequence is TGTGCCAGCAGCTTAAAACGGGAATACGAGCAGTACTTC. It encodes CASSLKREYEQYF. This sequence joins TRBV7-9 and TRBJ2-7; D is perhaps TRBD2 (5 bases). The V gene's germline CDR1 is SEHNR and CDR2 FQNEAQ (reference sequence). The CDR3 covers 13 residues. V lost 2 bases, J lost 4 bases, and 9 bases lay in between.

The rearrangement uses TRBV25-1 and TRBJ1-1; D not certain. V lost 5 bases to trimming and J lost 8 bases, with 12 bases between them. CDR3 size: 12 residues. CDR1 is MGHDK, CDR2 SYGVNS, per germline. The CDR3 DNA reads as TGTGCCAGCAGTTTTTCCCCGGCCGAAGCTTTCTTT. Its translation: CASSFSPAEAFF.

The chain links TRBV19 to TRBJ1-4; D unresolved. The CDR3 spans 15 residues. Germline V gene sequence: CDR1 LNHDA, CDR2 SQIVND (reference sequence). V lost 4 bases and J 0 bases, leaving 9 bases between the germline ends. The CDR3 nucleotides are TGTGCCAGTAGTAGCCAAGGAGCAACTAATGAAAAACTGTTTTTT. Residues: CASSSQGATNEKLFF.

This chain's CDR3 is CASSLRLAERISYEQYF. CDR3 nucleotides: TGTGCCAGCAGTTTACGACTAGCGGAGCGAATTTCCTACGAGCAGTACTTC. This chain uses TRBV27 with TRBJ2-7; 9 bases align to TRBD2. The J segment lost 1 base and the V segment lost 2 bases, leaving 9 bases of the junction unmatched. Germline values: CDR1 MNHEY, CDR2 SMNVEV (reference sequence). The CDR3 totals 17 residues.

The chain links TRBV4-2 to TRBJ2-6; no clear D gene. The V end was cut by 0 bases, the J end by 0 bases, with 12 bases between. This CDR3 has 18 amino acids. CDR1 and CDR2 from the germline V gene are LGHNA and YNFKEQ. CDR3 region: CASSQDARVYSGANVLTF. CDR3 in DNA: TGTGCCAGCAGCCAAGATGCAAGGGTATACTCTGGGGCCAACGTCCTGACTTTC.

The chain has TRBV5-6 and TRBJ2-7; no clear D gene. The CDR3 is 14 amino acids. Germline assignment: CDR1 SGHDT and CDR2 YYEEEE. V was pared by 3 bases and J by 2 bases, with 12 bases between. Here the CDR3 DNA reads TGTGCCAGCAGCTCGCTGGAATCACCCTACGAGCAGTACTTC. Its protein is CASSSLESPYEQYF.

The chain couples TRBV27 to TRBJ1-1; 8 nucleotides match TRBD1. The CDR3 runs to 16 residues. Germline trimming cut 5 bases from V and 3 bases from J; bases unmatched to any gene: 11. Germline loops: CDR1 MNHEY, CDR2 SMNVEV (reference sequence). The CDR3 DNA is TGTGCCAGCAGTGTCACTCCGGGACAGGTCTACACTGAAGCTTTCTTT. Translated: CASSVTPGQVYTEAFF.

This chain connects TRBV6-6 to TRBJ2-7, with TRBD2 matching 9 bases. Germline CDR1 reads MNHNY; CDR2 reads SVGAGI (reference sequence). Trimming removed 4 bases from V and 6 bases from J; junction bases left unmatched: 4. The CDR3 has 13 residues. CDR3 DNA: TGTGCCAGCAGTTCGGGACTAGCCGTCGAGCAGTACTTC. Encoded protein: CASSSGLAVEQYF.

This clone has a single count. V usage is TRBV5-8 and J usage is TRBJ2-7; D unclear. The CDR3 has 14 amino acids. The V gene's germline CDR1 is SGHTS and CDR2 YDEGEE. The V end lost 0 bases, the J end lost 5 bases, and 12 bases lay between the germline ends. The CDR3 spells CASSLGLKTDEQYF. DNA for the CDR3: TGTGCCAGCAGCTTGGGTCTGAAAACCGACGAGCAGTACTTC.

The chain joins TRBV4-1 to TRBJ1-1, with D maybe TRBD1 (6 bases). V was clipped by 3 bases and J by 1 base, with 12 bases between them. The CDR3 loop spans 15 amino acids. Germline V lookup: CDR1 MGHRA, CDR2 YSYEKL. DNA for the CDR3: TGCGCCAGCAGCCACCCGCGGGGGGCGAACACTGAAGCTTTCTTT. This encodes CASSHPRGANTEAFF.

The rearrangement uses TRBV7-2 and TRBJ2-3; D may be TRBD1 (6 bases). Trimming removed 6 bases from V and 4 bases from J, with 23 bases in between. The CDR3 consists of 17 residues. CDR1 and CDR2 (germline): SGHTA, FQGNSA. In DNA form, the CDR3 reads TGTGCCAGCAGACGTACTGGGGGCTCCCTACAGGCAGATACGCAGTATTTT. This codes for CASRRTGGSLQADTQYF.